This T cell receptor beta chain is drawn from a study of CD8 T cells in Susac syndrome. About the study: Patients with Susac syndrome, at blood draw, were therapy-naive, on corticosteroids, or on intravenous immunoglobulin alone.

The patients with Susac syndrome were individuals who fulfilled the recently defined diagnostic criteria for disease that was either definite or probable. The germline V gene encodes CDR1 SGHTA and CDR2 FQGNSA. Trimming removed 7 bases from V and 2 bases from J, with 15 bases in between. This CDR3 spans 15 amino acids. After extraction with the RNeasy kit, roughly 0.5 to 1 ug of the RNA was reverse transcribed using random hexamers. TCRdb fed the immunoSEQ multiplex PCR reads into MiXCR, producing one record per CDR3 protein. The profile shows 160,000 or so distinct CDR3 sequences, 90% to 95% of them singletons.

The gene calls are TRBV7-2 and TRBJ1-5, with D tentatively TRBD1 (5 bases). This TCR derives from a human donor with Susac syndrome. The specimen sequenced was CD4+ T cells from PBMCs. The CDR3 DNA sequence: TGTGCCAGCACTTTCGGGGCTGGAGGCAATCAGCCCCAGCATTTT. Translation: CASTFGAGGNQPQHF. The full variable domain, rest sourced from reference TRBV7-2 and TRBJ1-5, is GAGVSQSPSNKVTEKGKDVELRCDPISGHTALYWYRQSLGQGLEFLIYFQGNSAPDKSGLPSDRFSAERTGGSVSTLTIQRTQQEDSAVYLCASTFGAGGNQPQHFGDGTRLSIL.